These 29 T cell receptor beta chains originate from one sample sequenced in a study of T-cell reconstitution after alpha-beta-depleted transplantation in children. TCRbeta library construction was performed incorporating unique molecular identifiers. MiXCR, applied by TCRdb to the PCR reads, yields one record per CDR3 protein. Here the sample spans around 180,000 distinct CDR3 sequences, more than 9.5% being singletons. The sample in question was PBMCs, obtained before TCRalphabeta/CD19-depleted stem cell transplant. These receptors came from a boy under 10 years old with acute myeloid leukemia, due to receive a stem cell transplant.

V and J are TRBV25-1 and TRBJ2-3; a possible D gene is TRBD2 (6 bases). Germline CDR1 is MGHDK and CDR2 is SYGVNS. This CDR3 has 18 residues. Deletions cut 0 bases from V and 0 bases from J, with 16 bases between. CDR3 residues: CASSEYSGAGTSTDTQYF. The CDR3 coding sequence is TGTGCCAGCAGTGAATATTCCGGGGCGGGGACCAGCACAGATACGCAGTATTTT.

The J gene is TRBJ2-3, the V gene TRBV20-1; tentatively, D is TRBD1 (5 bases). Trimming removed 1 base at V and 11 bases at J, with 19 bases between. The CDR3 is 14 residues long. Germline CDR1 DFQATT, CDR2 SNEGSKA (reference sequence). The CDR3 reads CSARGRDRTHRQYF. The CDR3 DNA reads as TGCAGTGCTAGAGGGAGAGACAGAACACATAGGCAGTATTTT.

There are many counts of this clonotype. The chain carries TRBV18 and TRBJ1-2, with D possibly TRBD1 on 5 matching bases. Per the germline V gene, CDR1 is KGHSH and CDR2 is LQKENI. This CDR3 is built from 15 residues. Trimming left V 0 bases short and J 1 base short, with 9 bases between. The DNA for the CDR3 is TGTGCCAGCTCACCACCGACAGAGGGTAACTATGGCTACACCTTC. Its protein is CASSPPTEGNYGYTF.

Note on this clonotype: A much larger clone sits a single nucleotide away, making a read error possible. J is TRBJ1-1 and V is TRBV27; TRBD1 aligns across 7 bases. In germline, CDR1 is MNHEY, CDR2 SMNVEV (reference sequence). The CDR3 has 14 amino acids. CDR3: CASSLYRGGTEALF. Here the CDR3 DNA reads TGTGCCAGCAGTTTATACAGGGGTGGCACTGAAGCTCTCTTT.

This clonotype was found many times. The V and J genes are TRBV20-1 and TRBJ1-4; unclear D gene. Germline CDR1 is DFQATT and CDR2 is SNEGSKA (reference sequence). CDR3 length: 12 amino acids. V was cut by 0 bases and J by 7 bases, with 6 bases left in between. CDR3 coding DNA: TGCAGTGCTAGAGATGTGAGTGAAAAACTGTTTTTT. Translating gives CSARDVSEKLFF.

This clonotype was seen ten or more times. The chain carries TRBV6-4 and TRBJ2-2; D is ambiguous. Germline CDR1 and CDR2: MRHNA and SNTAGT. The CDR3 consists of 13 residues. Trimming shortened V by 0 bases and J by 4 bases, and 3 bases separated the two germline ends. The CDR3 protein is CASSDSSTGELFF. The CDR3 bases are TGTGCCAGCAGTGACTCTAGCACCGGGGAGCTGTTTTTT.

In its sample, this clonotype was seen many times. This chain uses TRBV14 with TRBJ2-5; no clear D gene. Germline V gene lookup returns CDR1 SGHDN and CDR2 FVKESK. The CDR3 is 13 residues long. V lost 2 bases and J 11 bases, leaving 15 bases between the germline ends. CDR3 bases: TGTGCCAGCAGCCAAAGGTCCACAAGGAATCAGTACTTC. It codes for CASSQRSTRNQYF.

A few counts support this clonotype. This rearrangement joins TRBV20-1 to TRBJ1-1; possibly TRBD1 for D (5 bases). Germline V gene lookup returns CDR1 DFQATT and CDR2 SNEGSKA (reference sequence). The CDR3 is made up of 14 amino acids. V shed 6 bases and J shed 1 base, with 15 bases lying between them. CDR3 coding DNA: TGCAGTGCCCCCTTACTGACAGAGAACACTGAAGCTTTCTTT. Encoded protein: CSAPLLTENTEAFF.

This clonotype has ten or more counts. A read error may produce the germline difference seen at one junction end. This chain joins TRBV20-1 and TRBJ1-1; 8 nucleotides match TRBD1. Germline CDR1 DFQATT, CDR2 SNEGSKA (reference sequence). There are 14 residues in the CDR3. CDR3 amino acids: CSATRTGFSPEVFF. CDR3 nucleotide sequence: TGCAGTGCTACGAGGACAGGGTTCAGTCCTGAAGTTTTCTTT.

This clonotype occurred many times. The gene calls are TRBV20-1 and TRBJ1-2; a weak D match, TRBD1 (6 bases). V shed 0 bases and J shed 3 bases, with 14 bases lying between them. CDR1 and CDR2 from the germline V gene are DFQATT and SNEGSKA (reference sequence). This CDR3 contains 15 residues. The CDR3 coding sequence is TGCAGTGCTAGAGACGGGGGCGGACGGCACTATGGCTACACCTTC. Protein: CSARDGGGRHYGYTF.

This clonotype was detected ten times or more. The CDR3 here is CASSSSNYGYTF. In DNA, the CDR3 is TGTGCCAGCAGCTCTTCGAACTATGGCTACACCTTC. V usage is TRBV11-2 and J usage is TRBJ1-2; D not certain. The CDR3 consists of 12 residues. V was trimmed by 4 bases and J by 2 bases, leaving 5 bases between them. Germline CDR1 and CDR2: SGHAT and FQNNGV.

This clonotype came up many times. At one end, the junction sequence differs from germline, possibly due to a read error. V and J are TRBV5-1 and TRBJ2-1; D is ambiguous. CDR1 and CDR2 (germline): SGHRS, YFSETQ. The CDR3 runs 17 residues. CDR3 DNA: TGCGCCAGCAGATTGGTGTTGGGGTCCGATGCCTACAATGAGCAGTTCTTC. It encodes CASRLVLGSDAYNEQFF.

This clonotype showed up many times. V gene TRBV7-2 combines with J gene TRBJ2-2, with 9 bases identical to TRBD2. V lost 1 base and J lost 6; bases outside the gene matches: 6. CDR1 and CDR2 (germline): SGHTA, FQGNSA. This CDR3 region has 16 residues. The CDR3 DNA sequence: TGTGCCAGCAGCTTAGGAGGCGGGAGGGCCGCCGGGGAGCTGTTTTTT. Translation: CASSLGGGRAAGELFF.

There are many counts of this clonotype. The gene calls are TRBV6-1 and TRBJ1-2; TRBD1 matches 8 bases. This CDR3 region has 14 residues. The junction had 4 bases not matched to a gene; V was cut back by 6 bases and J by 1 base. Germline CDR1 MNHNS, CDR2 SASEGT. Here the CDR3 reads CASSRDRINYGYTF. DNA for the CDR3: TGTGCCAGCAGCCGGGACAGGATTAACTATGGCTACACCTTC.

This clonotype has at least ten counts. The chain couples TRBV29-1 to TRBJ2-4; 7 bases match TRBD1. This CDR3 has 15 amino acids. Per germline, CDR1 SQVTM and CDR2 ANQGSEA. Unmatched junction bases numbered 15, after V lost 7 bases and J lost 6 bases. In DNA, the CDR3 is TGCAGCGCTTCCTTAACAGGGGCGGCCCCAAACATTCAGTACTTC. Its translation is CSASLTGAAPNIQYF.

This clonotype was counted at least ten times. This chain links TRBV11-2 with TRBJ2-5; 9 nucleotides align to TRBD2. Germline lookup yields CDR1 SGHAT and CDR2 FQNNGV. The CDR3 extends over 15 amino acids. V lost 1 base to trimming and J lost 5 bases; unmatched junction nucleotides: 5. The CDR3 DNA follows: TGTGCCAGCAGCTTAGTGGGACTAGCTCGGGAGACCCAGTACTTC. The encoded protein is CASSLVGLARETQYF.

This clonotype has ten or more counts. DNA for the CDR3: TGTGCCAGCAGCCCAGGGGCTACGTTTGGCTACACCTTC. Its protein is CASSPGATFGYTF. This rearrangement joins TRBV7-9 to TRBJ1-2; D is possibly TRBD1 (6 bases). The CDR3 extends over 13 amino acids. In germline, CDR1 is SEHNR, CDR2 FQNEAQ (reference sequence). V was pared by 5 bases and J by 7 bases, with 14 bases between.

This clonotype was detected ten times or more. The chain has TRBV20-1 and TRBJ1-5, with 7 bases matching TRBD1. The J segment lost 1 base and the V segment lost 2 bases, leaving 5 bases of the junction unmatched. The CDR3 loop spans 15 amino acids. Germline V gives CDR1 DFQATT, CDR2 SNEGSKA (reference sequence). The CDR3 bases are TGCAGTGCTAGAAGGGGACAGTCGAGCAATCAGCCCCAGCATTTT. Translated, it gives CSARRGQSSNQPQHF.

This clonotype was detected once. The rearrangement uses TRBV4-1 and TRBJ1-6; tentative D call: TRBD1 (6 bases). V was pared by 8 bases and J by 10 bases, with 18 bases between. The CDR3 sequence is 14 residues long. Germline V gene data show CDR1 as MGHRA and CDR2 as YSYEKL. The CDR3 sequence is CASRLGGGGSPLHF. The CDR3 coding sequence is TGCGCCAGCCGCCTCGGGGGAGGGGGGTCACCCCTCCACTTT.

CDR3 coding DNA: TGTGCCAGCAGCGTCAACACAGGGTGGGATGAGCAGTTCTTC. Its protein is CASSVNTGWDEQFF. The gene calls are TRBV9 and TRBJ2-1; TRBD1 is a possible D gene (6 bases). The germline gives CDR1 SGDLS, CDR2 YYNGEE. Trimming removed 2 bases at V and 8 bases at J, with 14 bases between. The CDR3 is 14 amino acids.

This clonotype was seen many times. This rearrangement joins TRBV28 to TRBJ2-1; D ambiguous. The V end was cut by 6 bases, the J end by 3 bases, with 15 bases between. From germline, CDR1 is MDHEN and CDR2 SYDVKM. This CDR3 is 15 amino acids long. The CDR3 nucleotides read TGTGCCAGCAGGTATAGCCTCCCTATCTACAATGAGCAGTTCTTC. As protein: CASRYSLPIYNEQFF.

This clonotype was recorded many times. The rearrangement links TRBV20-1 to TRBJ1-4; D remains ambiguous. Germline CDR1 reads DFQATT; CDR2 reads SNEGSKA (reference sequence). CDR3 length: 14 amino acids. V was cut by 4 bases and J by 4 bases, with 13 bases left in between. The CDR3 here is CSATQTENNEKLFF. CDR3 nucleotide sequence: TGCAGTGCTACGCAGACGGAGAATAATGAAAAACTGTTTTTT.

This clonotype occurred many times. This chain links TRBV20-1 with TRBJ1-1; TRBD1 matches 8 bases. The V segment lost 0 bases and the J segment 4 bases; nucleotides outside the gene matches: 7. Looked up from germline, CDR1 is DFQATT and CDR2 is SNEGSKA (reference sequence). The CDR3 covers 15 residues. CDR3 nucleotide sequence: TGCAGTGCTAGAGATCGCCGGACAGGGCCCACTGAAGCTTTCTTT. Translated, it gives CSARDRRTGPTEAFF.

Ten or more counts support this clonotype. J is TRBJ1-1 and V is TRBV5-1; D ambiguous. Deletions cut 4 bases from V and 1 base from J, with 14 bases between. This CDR3 contains 15 residues. The germline V gene encodes CDR1 SGHRS and CDR2 YFSETQ. The CDR3 bases are TGCGCCAGCAGCCCGGGGAAGGGCGCGAACACTGAAGCTTTCTTT. As protein: CASSPGKGANTEAFF.

This clonotype occurred many times. The chain carries TRBV29-1 and TRBJ2-7; weak D call: TRBD1 (6 bases). The CDR3 runs 13 residues. V was cut by 6 bases and J by 2 bases, with 14 bases left in between. Germline CDR1 reads SQVTM; CDR2 reads ANQGSEA. The CDR3 protein is CSVESGTPYEQYF. In DNA form, the CDR3 reads TGCAGCGTCGAGTCCGGGACACCCTACGAGCAGTACTTC.

This clonotype was detected ten times or more. This chain connects TRBV6-5 to TRBJ2-1; no definite D call. The CDR3 is 12 amino acids. Deletions cut 0 bases from V and 5 bases from J, with 2 bases between. Germline values: CDR1 MNHEY, CDR2 SVGAGI. The CDR3 is CASSYSNNEQFF. The CDR3 coding sequence is TGTGCCAGCAGTTACTCGAACAATGAGCAGTTCTTC.

This clonotype was seen many times. The chain recombines TRBV30 with TRBJ1-2; D is undetermined. The CDR3 is made up of 14 amino acids. Germline loops: CDR1 GTSNPN, CDR2 SVGIG (reference sequence). V was shortened by 0 bases and J by 6 bases, with 14 bases between the two germline ends. CDR3 in DNA: TGTGCCTGGAGTGTCTTGGAGGGAGTGGATGGCTACACCTTC. Amino acid sequence: CAWSVLEGVDGYTF.

This sequence joins TRBV11-2 and TRBJ2-2, with D perhaps matching TRBD1 (6 bases). This CDR3 comprises 18 residues. Per the germline V gene, CDR1 is SGHAT and CDR2 is FQNNGV. V shed 1 base and J shed 6 bases, with 21 bases lying between them. The chain's CDR3 is CASSLVSGIPPGAGELFF. The DNA for the CDR3 is TGTGCCAGCAGCTTAGTTTCGGGGATCCCTCCAGGGGCCGGGGAGCTGTTTTTT.

The table lists this clonotype with many counts. The rearrangement links TRBV5-6 to TRBJ2-4; weak D call: TRBD1 (6 bases). The CDR3 extends over 14 amino acids. Germline assignment: CDR1 SGHDT and CDR2 YYEEEE. Trimming took 4 bases from V and 6 from J, leaving 14 bases between them. The CDR3 is CASSLTGGRNIQYF. CDR3 bases: TGTGCCAGCAGCCTGACAGGCGGCAGAAACATTCAGTACTTC.